Sequencing of this T cell receptor (beta chain) was carried out in a study of prognosis after radiotherapy for stage I lung cancer. On the study more broadly: Adenocarcinomas accounted for the tumors of about a dozen patients, and squamous cell carcinomas for those of seven. Several patients developed post-radiotherapy distant metastases at median around 7 months; roughly 14 had no significant progression. General observations from the study: When patients developed distant metastases, their Shannon entropy after stereotactic body radiation therapy was lower. A difference in TRBV and TRBJ gene usage was reportedly seen between patients with and without metastases.

The V gene's germline CDR1 is SGHTA and CDR2 FQGNSA. The length of the CDR3 is 14 residues. V gave up 3 bases and J gave up 4 bases, with 10 bases separating them. Genomic DNA was subjected to two-round multiplex PCR for amplification of TCR beta CDR3. It was primers specific to each TRBV and TRBJ gene that first-round PCR used. Each CDR3 protein is one row after TCRdb ran MiXCR on the multiplex PCR reads. In the table there are about 15,000 distinct CDR3 sequences, approximately 31% of which are singletons. With regard to this clonotype: Its target is not known.

The sample here was PBMCs, taken before or after stereotactic body radiation therapy (not recorded which). V is TRBV7-2 and J is TRBJ2-1, with D possibly being TRBD2 (7 bases). The receptor comes from a donor at least 50 years old with non-small cell lung cancer. The CDR3 loop is CASSLGGTYNEQFF. The CDR3 DNA sequence: TGTGCCAGCAGCTTGGGGGGGACATACAATGAGCAGTTCTTC.